The TCR beta chain under discussion was sequenced for a study of T-cell memory formation after mild COVID-19. A 5'RACE reaction primed in the constant segment made cDNA libraries of TCR alpha and TCR beta, and these carried sample barcodes and UMIs. TCRdb fed the 5' RACE reads into MiXCR, producing one record per CDR3 protein. The data show 300,000 to 400,000 distinct CDR3 sequences, approximately 27% seen once. The germline gives CDR1 SGDLS, CDR2 YYNGEE. The CDR3 length is 15 residues. The V and J ends lost 1 base and 4 bases respectively, with 9 bases between them. Remarks on this clonotype: The target antigen is unknown.

Notes on the study in general: Nothing confirmed that second-wave clones peaking on day 37 were specific for SARS-CoV-2.

The sequencing sample was made of PBMCs or a T cell subset sorted from them (not recorded which). The V call is TRBV9, the J call TRBJ2-6; unclear D gene. This clonotype was obtained from an adult woman who had mild COVID-19 (a few samples of this study predate the infection). Cell type and time point are not known. CDR3 residues: CASSVNRFGANVLTF. The CDR3 nucleotides are TGTGCCAGCAGCGTAAATCGGTTCGGGGCCAACGTCCTGACTTTC.